This note documents a single T cell receptor (beta chain) sequence. Its antigen is unknown. No much larger clone exists at a distance of one base, and base qualities are not known. In the same sample, other DNA sequences code for this CDR3. TCRbeta CDR3 regions were amplified from genomic DNA by means of the immunoSEQ Assay, a bias-controlled multiplex PCR. In the authors' own workflow: The number of nucleated cells in each sample was estimated from the amplification of reference gene primers within the assay. To quantify the absolute abundance of each unique TCRbeta CDR3 rearrangement, sequence reads were collapsed and filtered. For each sample, productive Simpson clonality was calculated as the square root of Simpson's diversity index over productive rearrangements. TCRdb provides this immuneACCESS table in a form limited to in-frame rearrangements. Some clones are lacking; in checked studies, under half of them reflect an unresolved V gene, and why the rest are absent is not known. V and J calls and clone size are those listed in that table; D and trimming were worked out from the DNA. Present in this sample are 150,000 to 200,000 clones, roughly 80% of which were seen just once. About 3% of the sample is held by the ten biggest clonotypes.

This sample was taken from a study of blood T cell repertoires in COVID-19 (dated by TCRdb to the early 2020s). Regarding the research as a whole: Collaborator samples came from the United States, Italy and Spain and covered acute and convalescent phases of COVID-19. The material from the prospective study consisted of cDNA or gDNA derived from T cells, B-cell-depleted T cells, or PBMCs. The dataset comprised deeply sampled blood TCRbeta repertoires from subjects exposed to, actively infected with, or recovered from COVID-19. The repertoires were made available in a free public database intended to serve as a resource for research on the immune response to SARS-CoV-2. Samples came from the ongoing ImmuneRACE study (first 160 participants) plus 1,254 subjects from 6 global collaborators. A de-identified subject ID, COVID-19 status, age in years and sex were almost always included in the sample metadata. HLA class I and class II types, where available, came from metadata supplied by the sample provider rather than from assay-based typing.

The CDR3 holds 14 amino acids from the cysteine to the phenylalanine. This entry keeps only the CDR3 DNA: 42 bases, framed from base 1. For CDR1 and CDR2, the germline V gene (reference sequence) lists LNHNV and YYDKDF. Trimming costs V 0 bases and J 5 bases, and their ends lie 10 bases apart. Each collaborating institution followed its own protocols to collect whole blood in K2EDTA tubes. For TCRbeta analysis, collaborators shipped samples in one of three forms: frozen whole blood, isolated PBMCs, or DNA extracted from either of those sample types. The paper's findings and limits, for the study overall: The amount of clinical and demographic metadata varied by source and participant and was provided uncurated.

Sequencing was done on a sample of peripheral blood. The V and J segments used are TRBV15 and TRBJ1-1, and TRBD1 may be the D gene, going by 5 matching bases. The source of this sequence is a man aged 65 to 85 with acute or convalescent COVID-19. CDR3 reads: CATSRDQGGTEAFF. The bases are TGTGCCACCAGCAGAGATCAGGGAGGAACTGAAGCTTTCTTT.